Listed below are T cell receptor beta chains from one sample, sequenced in a study of STAT5B mutations in CD4+ large granular lymphocyte leukemia. Clones were read by immunoSEQ multiplex PCR, and TCRdb kept only the in-frame ones, dropping some. The profile shows nearly 45,000 clones, 65% to 90% of them singletons. The sample comprised CD4+ T cells from blood buffy coats. These receptors were obtained from a human donor in good health. Each CDR3 is given with its conserved first and last residue. D genes are given only for firm matches. Some rows have no size entry. The others give once, few or many, or a class for an expanded clone.

TRBV16	few	NA	TRBJ1-1	CASSLRNTEAFF	TGTGCCAGCAGCCTACGAAACACTGAAGCTTTCTTT
TRBV12-5	NA	TRBD2	TRBJ2-3	CASVQGGADTQYF	TGTGCTAGTGTGCAGGGAGGGGCAGATACGCAGTATTTT
TRBV6-5	NA	NA	TRBJ1-5	CASSYDGDQPQHF	TGTGCCAGCAGTTACGATGGGGATCAGCCCCAGCATTTT
TRBV4-1	NA	NA	TRBJ1-3	CASSQDPPSRREGSGNTIYF	TGCGCCAGCAGCCAAGATCCCCCCTCCCGGCGTGAGGGGTCCGGAAACACCATATATTTT
TRBV9	NA	NA	TRBJ2-3	CASSVAEATDTQYF	TGTGCCAGCAGCGTAGCGGAAGCGACAGATACGCAGTATTTT
TRBV7-9	few	TRBD2	TRBJ2-7	CASSLGTSGTYEQYF	TGTGCCAGCAGCTTAGGTACTAGCGGTACCTACGAGCAGTACTTC
TRBV27	NA	NA	TRBJ1-5	CASSVDSNQPQHF	TGTGCCAGCAGTGTGGACAGCAATCAGCCCCAGCATTTT
TRBV2	NA	NA	TRBJ2-6	CASSARGGANVLTF	TGTGCCAGCAGTGCCAGGGGTGGGGCCAACGTCCTGACTTTC
TRBV11-2	NA	TRBD1	TRBJ1-3	CASSLIRTGSGNTIYF	TGTGCCAGCAGCTTAATCCGGACAGGATCTGGAAACACCATATATTTT
TRBV6-5	NA	NA	TRBJ1-2	CASSSRTNYGYTF	TGTGCCAGCAGTTCTAGAACTAACTATGGCTACACCTTC
TRBV10-1	NA	TRBD2	TRBJ2-7	CASRSGTSDYEQYF	TGCGCCAGCAGATCCGGGACTAGCGACTACGAGCAGTACTTC
TRBV29-1	few	NA	TRBJ1-1	CSVGQPNTEAFF	TGCAGCGTAGGACAGCCGAACACTGAAGCTTTCTTT
TRBV19	NA	TRBD2	TRBJ2-7	CASRPTSVGSYEQYF	TGTGCCAGTAGGCCCACTAGCGTCGGCTCCTACGAGCAGTACTTC
TRBV11-2	NA	TRBD1	TRBJ2-1	CASSPRGQGAGNEQFF	TGTGCCAGCAGCCCCCGAGGACAGGGGGCAGGGAATGAGCAGTTCTTC
TRBV2	NA	NA	TRBJ2-3	CASTLGLDPDTQYF	TGTGCCAGCACCCTTGGGTTAGACCCAGATACGCAGTATTTT
TRBV7-7	NA	NA	TRBJ2-4	CASSLEGQVELAKNIQYF	TGTGCCAGCAGCTTAGAGGGGCAGGTCGAACTAGCCAAAAACATTCAGTACTTC
TRBV7-2	NA	TRBD2	TRBJ2-3	CASSLFSGRDTQYF	TGTGCCAGCAGCCTGTTTAGCGGGAGAGATACGCAGTATTTT
TRBV4-2	NA	NA	TRBJ2-5	CASSQDQSSGSRGETQYF	TGTGCCAGCAGCCAAGACCAATCTAGCGGGTCCAGGGGGGAGACCCAGTACTTC